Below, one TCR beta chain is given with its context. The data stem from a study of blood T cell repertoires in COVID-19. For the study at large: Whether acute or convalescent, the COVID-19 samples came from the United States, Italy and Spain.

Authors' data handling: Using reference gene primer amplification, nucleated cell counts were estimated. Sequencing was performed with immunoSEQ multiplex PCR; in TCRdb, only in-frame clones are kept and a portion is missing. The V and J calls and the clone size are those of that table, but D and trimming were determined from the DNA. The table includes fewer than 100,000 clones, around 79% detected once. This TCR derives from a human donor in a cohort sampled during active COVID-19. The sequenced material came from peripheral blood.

The CDR3, as DNA: TGTGCCAGCAGCTTCACTAGCGGGAGTTATGAGCAGTTCTTC. Translating it yields CASSFTSGSYEQFF. V is TRBV7-9 and J is TRBJ2-1; 11 bases agree with TRBD2. Germline CDR1 reads SEHNR; CDR2 reads FQNEAQ (reference sequence). The CDR3 is made up of 14 amino acids. The J segment lost 8 bases and the V segment lost 3 bases, leaving 3 bases of the junction unmatched. The full variable domain, rest sourced from reference TRBV7-9 and TRBJ2-1, is DTGVSQNPRHKITKRGQNVTFRCDPISEHNRLYWYRQTLGQGPEFLTYFQNEAQLEKSRLLSDRFSAERPKGSFSTLEIQRTEQGDSAMYLCASSFTSGSYEQFFGPGTRLTVL.